This T cell receptor beta chain is drawn from a study of T cells in Graves' hyperthyroidism and ophthalmopathy. This clonotype was seen once. From RNA transcripts, TCR beta CDR3 regions were amplified. Carried out on the TCR CDR3, a first-round RT-PCR used the HTBI primer set. TCRdb analysed the multiplex PCR reads with MiXCR anew, one entry per CDR3 protein. This table has hundreds of thousands of distinct CDR3 sequences, approximately 14% appearing once. Sequenced material: blood. The TCR comes from a woman under 30 with Graves' hyperthyroidism.

DNA for the CDR3: TGTGCCAGCAGTGCCCAGTTAGGGGGGAACACTGAAGCTTTCTTT. As protein: CASSAQLGGNTEAFF. The V gene is TRBV12-3 or TRBV12-4, the J gene TRBJ1-1; D is perhaps TRBD1 (6 bases). This CDR3 contains 15 residues. V was pared by 5 bases and J by 1 base, with 14 bases between.